A single TCR beta chain is shown here with its context. This sample is drawn from a study of control samples from healthy donors and cancer patients. TCRdb's table, derived via immunoSEQ multiplex PCR, lists solely in-frame clones and lacks some. The sample includes 130,000 or so clones, roughly 94% of them seen just once. Sequencing was carried out using PBMCs. This sequence was found in a man in his 60s with colorectal cancer.

In DNA, the CDR3 is TGCGCCAGCAGCTTTACCAGAGCGACCTACGAGCAGTACTTC. This sequence encodes CASSFTRATYEQYF. This chain links TRBV5-1 with TRBJ2-7, with D unresolved. The germline V and J ends were trimmed by 2 bases and 2 bases, with 11 bases remaining between them. Per the germline V gene, CDR1 is SGHRS and CDR2 is YFSETQ. The CDR3 consists of 14 residues.